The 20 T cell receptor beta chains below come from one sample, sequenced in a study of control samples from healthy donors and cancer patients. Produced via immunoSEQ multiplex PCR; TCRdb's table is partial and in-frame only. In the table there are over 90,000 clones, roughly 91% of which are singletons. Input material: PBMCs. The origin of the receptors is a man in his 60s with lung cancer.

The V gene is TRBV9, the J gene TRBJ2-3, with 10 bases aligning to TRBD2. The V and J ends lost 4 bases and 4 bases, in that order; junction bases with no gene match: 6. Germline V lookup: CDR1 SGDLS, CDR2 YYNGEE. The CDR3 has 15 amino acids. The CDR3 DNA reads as TGTGCCAGCAGCTATCGACTAGCGGGCGCAGATACGCAGTATTTT. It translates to CASSYRLAGADTQYF.

In DNA form, the CDR3 reads TGTGCCAGCTCACCCACCCCAAATGGAGAGACCCAGTACTTC. Translated: CASSPTPNGETQYF. This rearrangement joins TRBV18 to TRBJ2-5, with D hard to call. The V and J ends lost 3 bases and 4 bases respectively, with 12 bases between them. Germline V gene data show CDR1 as KGHSH and CDR2 as LQKENI. The CDR3 runs to 14 residues. Using reference TRBV18 and TRBJ2-5 for the parts outside the CDR3, the full variable domain is NAGVMQNPRHLVRRRGQEARLRCSPMKGHSHVYWYRQLPEEGLKFMVYLQKENIIDESGMPKERFSAEFPKEGPSILRIQQVVRGDSAAYFCASSPTPNGETQYFGPGTRLLVL.

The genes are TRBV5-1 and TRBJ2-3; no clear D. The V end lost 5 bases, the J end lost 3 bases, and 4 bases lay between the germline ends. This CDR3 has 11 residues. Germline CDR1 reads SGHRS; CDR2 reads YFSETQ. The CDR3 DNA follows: TGCGCCAGCAGATTAACAGATACGCAGTATTTT. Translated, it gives CASRLTDTQYF.

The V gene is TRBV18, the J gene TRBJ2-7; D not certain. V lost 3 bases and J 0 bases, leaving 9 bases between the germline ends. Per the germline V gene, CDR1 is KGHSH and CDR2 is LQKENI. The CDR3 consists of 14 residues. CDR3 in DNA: TGTGCCAGCTCACCCGAAAGTAACTCCTACGAGCAGTACTTC. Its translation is CASSPESNSYEQYF.

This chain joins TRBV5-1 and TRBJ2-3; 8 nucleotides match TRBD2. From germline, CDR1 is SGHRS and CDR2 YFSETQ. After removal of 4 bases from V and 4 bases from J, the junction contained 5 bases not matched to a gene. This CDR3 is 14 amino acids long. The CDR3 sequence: CASSAGGGSDTQYF. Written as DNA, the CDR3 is TGCGCCAGCAGCGCGGGGGGCGGGTCAGATACGCAGTATTTT.

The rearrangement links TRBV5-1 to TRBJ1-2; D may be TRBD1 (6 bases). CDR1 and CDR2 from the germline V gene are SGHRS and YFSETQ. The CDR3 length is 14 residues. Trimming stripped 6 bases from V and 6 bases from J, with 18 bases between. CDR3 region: CASIFSPGADGYTF. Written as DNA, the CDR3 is TGCGCCAGCATCTTTTCCCCAGGGGCGGATGGCTACACCTTC. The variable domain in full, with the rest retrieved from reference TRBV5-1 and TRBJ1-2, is KAGVTQTPRYLIKTRGQQVTLSCSPISGHRSVSWYQQTPGQGLQFLFEYFSETQRNKGNFPGRFSGRQFSNSRSEMNVSTLELGDSALYLCASIFSPGADGYTFGSGTRLTVV.

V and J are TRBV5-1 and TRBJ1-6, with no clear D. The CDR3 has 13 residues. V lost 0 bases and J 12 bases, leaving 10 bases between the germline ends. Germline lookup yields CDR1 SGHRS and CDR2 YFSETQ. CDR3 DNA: TGCGCCAGCAGCTTGGAGGGTTTGCAACCCCTCCACTTT. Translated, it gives CASSLEGLQPLHF.

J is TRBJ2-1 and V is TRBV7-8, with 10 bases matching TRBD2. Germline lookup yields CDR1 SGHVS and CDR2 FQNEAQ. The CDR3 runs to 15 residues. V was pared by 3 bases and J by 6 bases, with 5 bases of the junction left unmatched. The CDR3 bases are TGTGCCAGCAGCTTTCCTAGCGGGGGATCCAATGAGCAGTTCTTC. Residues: CASSFPSGGSNEQFF.

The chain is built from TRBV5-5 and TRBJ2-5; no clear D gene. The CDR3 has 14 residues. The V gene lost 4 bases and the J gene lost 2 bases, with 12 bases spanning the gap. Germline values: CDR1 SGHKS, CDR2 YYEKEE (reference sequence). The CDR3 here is CASSPSDIQETQYF. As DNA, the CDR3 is TGTGCCAGCAGCCCCTCAGATATACAAGAGACCCAGTACTTC.

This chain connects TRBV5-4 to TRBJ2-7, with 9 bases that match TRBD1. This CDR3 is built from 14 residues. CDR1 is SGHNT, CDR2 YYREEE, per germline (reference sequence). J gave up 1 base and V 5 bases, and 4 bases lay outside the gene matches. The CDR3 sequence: CASSRDRESYEQYF. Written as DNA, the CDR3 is TGTGCCAGCAGTAGGGACAGGGAATCCTACGAGCAGTACTTC.

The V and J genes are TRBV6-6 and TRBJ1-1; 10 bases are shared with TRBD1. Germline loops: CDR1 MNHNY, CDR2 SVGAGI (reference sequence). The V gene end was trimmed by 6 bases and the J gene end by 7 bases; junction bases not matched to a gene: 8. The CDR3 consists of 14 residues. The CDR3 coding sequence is TGTGCCAGCAGGGGGGGACAGGGGAGTGGTGAAGCTTTCTTT. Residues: CASRGGQGSGEAFF.

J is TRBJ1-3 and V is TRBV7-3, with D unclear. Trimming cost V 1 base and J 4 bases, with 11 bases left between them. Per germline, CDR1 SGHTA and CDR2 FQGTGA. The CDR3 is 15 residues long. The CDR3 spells CASSLNEGVGNTIYF. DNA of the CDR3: TGTGCCAGCAGCTTAAATGAGGGTGTCGGAAACACCATATATTTT.

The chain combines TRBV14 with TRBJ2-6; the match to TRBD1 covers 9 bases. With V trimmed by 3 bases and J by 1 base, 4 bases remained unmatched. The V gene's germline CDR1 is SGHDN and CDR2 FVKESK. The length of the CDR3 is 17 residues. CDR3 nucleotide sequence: TGTGCCAGCAGCCACGGGACAGGGAGGTCTGGGGCCAACGTCCTGACTTTC. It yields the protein CASSHGTGRSGANVLTF.

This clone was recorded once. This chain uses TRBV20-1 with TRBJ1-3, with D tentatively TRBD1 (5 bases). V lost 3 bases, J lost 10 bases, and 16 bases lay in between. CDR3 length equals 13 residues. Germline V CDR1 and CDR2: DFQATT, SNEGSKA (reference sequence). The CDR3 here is CSASQQGEETIYF. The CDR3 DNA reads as TGCAGTGCTAGTCAGCAGGGAGAGGAGACCATATATTTT.

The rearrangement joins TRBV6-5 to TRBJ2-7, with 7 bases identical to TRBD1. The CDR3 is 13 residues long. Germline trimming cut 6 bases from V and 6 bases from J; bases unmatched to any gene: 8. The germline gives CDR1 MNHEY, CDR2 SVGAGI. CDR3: CASSQWTGGEQYV. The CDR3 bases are TGTGCCAGCAGCCAGTGGACAGGAGGCGAGCAGTACGTC.

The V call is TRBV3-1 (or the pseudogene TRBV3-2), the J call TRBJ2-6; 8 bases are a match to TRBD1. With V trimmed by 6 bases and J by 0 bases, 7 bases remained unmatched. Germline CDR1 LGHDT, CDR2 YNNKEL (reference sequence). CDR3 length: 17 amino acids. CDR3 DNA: TGTGCCAGCAGACTCCGGGACAGGAGCTCTGGGGCCAACGTCCTGACTTTC. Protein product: CASRLRDRSSGANVLTF.

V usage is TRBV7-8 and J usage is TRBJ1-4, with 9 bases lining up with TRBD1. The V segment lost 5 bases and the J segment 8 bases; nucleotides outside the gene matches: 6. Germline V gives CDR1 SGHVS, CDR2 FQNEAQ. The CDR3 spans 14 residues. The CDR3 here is CASSPGQGLEKLFF. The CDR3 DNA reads TGTGCCAGCAGCCCCGGACAGGGGTTGGAAAAACTGTTTTTT.

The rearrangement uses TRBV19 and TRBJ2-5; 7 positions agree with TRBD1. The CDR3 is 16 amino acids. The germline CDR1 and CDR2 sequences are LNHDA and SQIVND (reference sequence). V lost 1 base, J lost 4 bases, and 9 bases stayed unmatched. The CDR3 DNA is TGTGCCAGTAGTATAGGAACAGGGGCGATGCGAGAGACCCAGTACTTC. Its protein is CASSIGTGAMRETQYF.

The CDR3 sequence is CASSYRTPGTDIQYF. CDR3 sequence (DNA): TGTGCCAGCAGTTATCGCACCCCCGGGACAGATATTCAGTACTTC. The chain is built from TRBV6-6 and TRBJ2-4; 7 nucleotides line up with TRBD1. V shed 3 bases, J shed 10 bases, and the junction held 12 bases outside the gene matches. Germline values: CDR1 MNHNY, CDR2 SVGAGI (reference sequence). The length of the CDR3 is 15 residues.

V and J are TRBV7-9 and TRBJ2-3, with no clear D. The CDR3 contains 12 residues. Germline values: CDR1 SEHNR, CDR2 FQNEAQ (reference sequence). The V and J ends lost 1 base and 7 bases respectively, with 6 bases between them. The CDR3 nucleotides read TGTGCCAGCAGCTTAGTGGGGTATACGCAGTATTTT. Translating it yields CASSLVGYTQYF. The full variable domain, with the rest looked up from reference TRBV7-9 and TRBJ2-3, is DTGVSQNPRHKITKRGQNVTFRCDPISEHNRLYWYRQTLGQGPEFLTYFQNEAQLEKSRLLSDRFSAERPKGSFSTLEIQRTEQGDSAMYLCASSLVGYTQYFGPGTRLTVL.